This T cell receptor (beta chain) is from a study of CD8+ T cells in alopecia areata. Study-wide findings and caveats: Researchers say the link of baseline CD8+ expansion to response remains uncertain, with one nonresponder.

Extracted from the samples, RNA was reverse transcribed into cDNA to serve as the sequencing template. The table came from immunoSEQ multiplex PCR; TCRdb's copy has only in-frame clones and leaves some out. The sample has about 190,000 clones, 45% to 75% seen once; the top ten hold about 0.65%. The treatment: oral pan-JAK inhibitor, 5-10 mg twice daily. Alopecia areata patients gave lesional scalp punch biopsies and peripheral blood samples. The CDR3 runs to 14 residues. The trim removed 6 bases at V and 2 bases at J, leaving 10 bases unmatched. Looked up from germline, CDR1 is SQVTM and CDR2 is ANQGSEA. This clone came up a few times. What it binds is not known.

This receptor was taken from a human donor with alopecia areata. The V gene is TRBV29-1, the J gene TRBJ2-7, with 7 positions matching TRBD2. The source material was CD4+ T cells sorted from blood, sampled at week 4, from a patient treated with tofacitinib. The CDR3 sequence is CSVTRASGPYEQYF. The CDR3 nucleotides read TGCAGCGTGACGCGGGCTAGCGGCCCCTACGAGCAGTACTTC.